This T cell receptor beta chain comes out of a study of Tregs in tolerant kidney transplant recipients. V shed 5 bases, J shed 4 bases, and the junction held 16 bases outside the gene matches. The CDR3 spans 17 residues. Germline values: CDR1 SGDLS, CDR2 YYNGEE. Related graft donors supplied nonmyeloablative bone marrow transplants, and mixed chimerism was transient. Thawed PBMCs were FACS-sorted into unstimulated CD4+CD25+CD127- regulatory T cells, CD4+CD25- non-regulatory cells, CD4 and CD8 cells. Clones were read by immunoSEQ multiplex PCR, and TCRdb kept only the in-frame ones, dropping some. The sample records about 52,000 clones, about nine tenths being singletons.

This chain connects TRBV9 to TRBJ2-3, with 7 bases aligning to TRBD2. Sequenced material: CD8+ T cells from blood (PBMCs), taken 24 months after the transplant. This sequence was found in a human patient who received a combined kidney and bone marrow transplant. Some T cells may be transferred from the graft donor. This chain's CDR3 is CASRGQRDPTVPDTQYF. CDR3 nucleotide sequence: TGTGCCAGCAGGGGTCAGCGGGACCCAACCGTCCCAGATACGCAGTATTTT.